The clone carrying this TCR beta chain was seen a handful of times. Its antigen is currently unknown. This sample stems from a study of human T cells and chemical hapten exposure. Study information: Weekly administration of diphenylcyclopropenone to the scalp of patients continued throughout the roughly 25-week study. Study-wide findings and caveats: It should be noted that donors had alopecia, so their immune response may differ from healthy people's.

Time point: pre-sensitization, week 0. Noted treatment: therapeutic diphenylcyclopropenone sensitization with weekly scalp DPC. Every donor had alopecia and was 18 to 70 years old; all were suitable for DPC. V trimming: 2 bases; J trimming: 5 bases; junction bases outside the gene matches: 8. CDR3 length: 16 residues. Germline V lookup: CDR1 MNHNY, CDR2 SVGAGI (reference sequence). MiXCR was run by TCRdb on the RACE reads, yielding one entry per CDR3 protein. The sample consists of 350,000 to 450,000 distinct CDR3 sequences, approximately 5.1% of them appearing once. The V and J genes are TRBV6-6 and TRBJ2-7; TRBD1 matches at 11 bases. The sample in question was whole blood, obtained in connection with sensitization to the hapten diphenylcyclopropenone (DPC). The origin of this receptor is a woman aged 45-59 years with alopecia areata. Some clones in this sample may be carry-over from other donors' samples. The CDR3 nucleotides are TGTGCCAGCAGTTACACCCGGACAGGGGGCAGGGACGAGCAGTACTTC. Translated, it gives CASSYTRTGGRDEQYF.